This TCR beta chain was retrieved from a study of T cells in Graves' hyperthyroidism and ophthalmopathy. Study details: Initial diagnosis, before any treatment, was when peripheral blood was collected.

Comment on this clonotype: Its antigen is not known.

Template material for amplifying TCR beta CDR3 regions consisted of RNA transcripts. TCR CDR3 underwent first-round RT-PCR with the HTBI primer set. TCRdb fed the multiplex PCR reads into MiXCR, producing one record per CDR3 protein. Of approximately 600,000 distinct CDR3 sequences detected, around 20% appear once; the ten largest clones hold around a third. Whole-study findings and limits: Ophthalmopathy was identified by the model a median about 6 months ahead of onset.

This CDR3 is 19 amino acids long. CDR1 SQVTM and CDR2 ANQGSEA come from the germline V gene. V was pared by 2 bases and J by 9 bases, with 21 bases of the junction left unmatched. What was sequenced was blood. The source is a young man with Graves' ophthalmopathy. The chain recombines TRBV29-1 with TRBJ2-1, with 11 positions matching TRBD2. The CDR3 DNA sequence: TGCAGCGTTGAACTTGGGACTAGCGGAGAAAGAGCTCCTACGTTTGAGCAGTTCTTC. Translated, it gives CSVELGTSGERAPTFEQFF.